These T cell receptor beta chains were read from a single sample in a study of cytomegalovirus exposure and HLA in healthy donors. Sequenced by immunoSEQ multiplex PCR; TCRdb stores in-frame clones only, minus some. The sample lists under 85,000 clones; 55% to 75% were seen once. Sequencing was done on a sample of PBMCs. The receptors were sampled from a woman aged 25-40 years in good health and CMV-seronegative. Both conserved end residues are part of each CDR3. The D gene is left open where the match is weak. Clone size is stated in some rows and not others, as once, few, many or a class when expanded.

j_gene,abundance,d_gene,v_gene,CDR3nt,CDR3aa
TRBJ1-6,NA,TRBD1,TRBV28,TGTGCCAGCAGGACAGGGGCAGGGCCTTATAATTCACCCCTCCACTTT,CASRTGAGPYNSPLHF
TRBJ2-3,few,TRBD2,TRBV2,TGTGCCAGCAGTCGCGGGGGAAGACAATACGTGAAGTATTTT,CASSRGGRQYVKYF
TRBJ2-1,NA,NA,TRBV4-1,TGCGCCAGCAGCCAAGACCCCTTCCCCGGAGACAATGAGCAGTTCTTC,CASSQDPFPGDNEQFF
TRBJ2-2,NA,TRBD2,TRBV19,TGTGCCAGTAGGGCGGGGGGACCGAACACCGGGGAGCTGTTTTTT,CASRAGGPNTGELFF
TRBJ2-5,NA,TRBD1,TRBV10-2,TGCGCCAGCAGTGAGACAGGGGTACAAGAGACCCAGTACTTC,CASSETGVQETQYF
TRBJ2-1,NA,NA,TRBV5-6,TGTGCCAGCAGCTTGGTATACAGGGTAAATGAGCAGTTCTTC,CASSLVYRVNEQFF
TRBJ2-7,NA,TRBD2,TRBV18,TGTGCCAGCTCACCTCGGACTAGCGGGGTGAGTGAGCAGTACTTC,CASSPRTSGVSEQYF
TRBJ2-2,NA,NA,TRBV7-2,TGTGCCAGCAGCTTTGGGACACACGGCGGGGAGCTGTTTTTT,CASSFGTHGGELFF
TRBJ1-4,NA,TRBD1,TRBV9,TGTGCCAGCAGCGTCAGACAGGGGGGGAATGAAAAACTGTTTTTT,CASSVRQGGNEKLFF
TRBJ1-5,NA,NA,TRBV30,TGTGCCTGGAGTGCCTCGGGACTGGTTTTTTATCAGCCCCAGCATTTT,CAWSASGLVFYQPQHF
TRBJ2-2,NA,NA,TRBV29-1,TGCAGCTCTTGTGACTGGGCCCAGAACACCGGGGAGCTGTCTTTT,CSSCDWAQNTGELSF
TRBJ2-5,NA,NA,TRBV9,TGTGCCAGCAGCGTAGGCGGCGGGGGCCGACAAGAGACCCAGTACTTC,CASSVGGGGRQETQYF
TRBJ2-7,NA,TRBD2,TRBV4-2,TGTGCCAGCAGCCAAGAGGTACATCGAACTAGCGGGGTAAACGAGCAGTACTTC,CASSQEVHRTSGVNEQYF
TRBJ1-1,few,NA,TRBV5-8,TGTGCCAGCAGCTTGGGCAGAAAAAACACTGAAGCTTTCTTT,CASSLGRKNTEAFF
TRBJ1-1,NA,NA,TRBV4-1,TGCGCCAGCAGCCAAATCGCAAGTGGTTCGGCTGAAGCTTTCTTT,CASSQIASGSAEAFF
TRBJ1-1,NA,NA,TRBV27,TGTGCCAGCAGTTTATTACGAGGGGAGGACACTGAAGCTTTCTTT,CASSLLRGEDTEAFF
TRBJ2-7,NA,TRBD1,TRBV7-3,TGTGCCAGCAGCTCCGAACAGGGGGATATCGGAGAGCAGTACTTC,CASSSEQGDIGEQYF
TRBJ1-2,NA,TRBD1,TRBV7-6,TGTGCCAGCAGCTTAGGACAGGGTTTTGGCTACACCTTC,CASSLGQGFGYTF
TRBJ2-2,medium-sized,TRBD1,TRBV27,TGTGCCAGCAGTCAATCGACAGGGACGGGTAGTGGGGAGCTGTTTTTT,CASSQSTGTGSGELFF
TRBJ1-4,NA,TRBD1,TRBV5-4,TGTGCCAGCAGCTTGGCCGGGACAGGGGCAGAAAAACTGTTTTTT,CASSLAGTGAEKLFF
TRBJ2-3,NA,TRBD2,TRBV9,TGTGCCAGCAGGGCGACTAGCGGGGGCACAGATACGCAGTATTTT,CASRATSGGTDTQYF
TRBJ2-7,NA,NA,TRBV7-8,TGTGCCAGCAAATCGAACAGGGCCTACGAGCAGTACTTC,CASKSNRAYEQYF
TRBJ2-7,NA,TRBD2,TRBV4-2,TGTGCCAGCAGCCGACCTAGCGGGGGGGCGGAAGAGCAGTACTTC,CASSRPSGGAEEQYF
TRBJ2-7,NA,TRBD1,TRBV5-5,TGTGCCAGCAGCTTGGCCCTTATTGGACAGGGGGCGGTCTACGAGCAGTACTTC,CASSLALIGQGAVYEQYF
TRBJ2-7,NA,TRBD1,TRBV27,TGTGCCAGCAGCTCCGGGACAGGGTTTTACGAGCAGTACTTC,CASSSGTGFYEQYF
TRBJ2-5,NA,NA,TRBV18,TGTGCCAGCTCACCCGTAGCGCAAGAGACCCAGTACTTC,CASSPVAQETQYF
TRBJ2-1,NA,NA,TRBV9,TGTGCCAGCAGCGTAGACGGGGGTCCCTTCTACAATGAGCAGTTCTTC,CASSVDGGPFYNEQFF
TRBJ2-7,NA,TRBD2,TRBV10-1,TGCGCCAGCACCGGGGGGGGGACGACGGAGGACGAGCAGTACTTC,CASTGGGTTEDEQYF
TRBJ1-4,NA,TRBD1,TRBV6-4,TGTGCCAGCAGTGATTATGGGGAACAGGGGGATTGGGATGAAAAACTGTTTTTT,CASSDYGEQGDWDEKLFF
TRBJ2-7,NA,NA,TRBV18,TGTGCCAGCCAGAGCCAGGGCTTTCAGTCCTACGAGCAGTACTTC,CASQSQGFQSYEQYF
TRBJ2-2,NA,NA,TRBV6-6,TGTGCCAGCAGTCCAGGTAGCGGCGGGGAGCTGTTTTTT,CASSPGSGGELFF
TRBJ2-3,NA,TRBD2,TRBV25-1,TGTGCCAGCAGTGTTTTAGCGGGGACTTCCACAGATACGCAGTATTTT,CASSVLAGTSTDTQYF
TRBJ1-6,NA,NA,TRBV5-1,TGCGCCAGCAGCTTGGACCGGGGGATCGGGAGTTCACCCCTCCACTTT,CASSLDRGIGSSPLHF
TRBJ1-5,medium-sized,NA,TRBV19,TGTGCCAGTACATTACCTACCCACAGAGATCCAAATCAGCCCCAGCATTTT,CASTLPTHRDPNQPQHF
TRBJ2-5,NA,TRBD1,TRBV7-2,TGTGCCAGCAGCTTACACAGGGGGCAAGAGACCCAGTACTTC,CASSLHRGQETQYF
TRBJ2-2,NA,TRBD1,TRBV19,TGTGCCAGTAGTCCTAGCCCCGAGGGGGCCACCGGGGAGCTGTTTTTT,CASSPSPEGATGELFF
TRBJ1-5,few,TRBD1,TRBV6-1,TGTGCCAGCAGTGTCTCGGGACAGCTTAGCAATCAGCCCCAGCATTTT,CASSVSGQLSNQPQHF
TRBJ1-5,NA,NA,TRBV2,TGTGCCAGCACCACGGGAGGGATGGGCAATCAGCCCCAGCATTTT,CASTTGGMGNQPQHF
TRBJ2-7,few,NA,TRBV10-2,TGCGCCAGCAACCACGTCCGCGACAAAGGCGAGCAGTACTTC,CASNHVRDKGEQYF
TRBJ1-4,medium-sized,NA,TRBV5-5,TGTGCCAGCAGCTTGCAGGGCGGGGATGTTGAAAAACTGTTTTTT,CASSLQGGDVEKLFF
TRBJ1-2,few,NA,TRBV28,TGTGCCAGCAACATCCCCAAGGAGCAGTTCGGGGGCTACACCTTC,CASNIPKEQFGGYTF
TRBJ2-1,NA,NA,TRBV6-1,TGTGCCAGCAGTGAAGCGGGGGGGCCGGATGAGCAGTTCTTC,CASSEAGGPDEQFF
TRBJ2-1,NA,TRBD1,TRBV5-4,TGTGCCAGCAGCCTACGACAGGGGGCCTACAATGAGCAGTTCTTC,CASSLRQGAYNEQFF
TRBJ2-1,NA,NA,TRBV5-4,TGTGCCAGCAGCTTGGATGGGGGGTATAGCTCCTACAATGAGCAGTTCTTC,CASSLDGGYSSYNEQFF
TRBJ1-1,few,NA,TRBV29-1,TGCAGCGTTGAAGATATTGTAGGGGTGGCTGAAGCTTTCTTT,CSVEDIVGVAEAFF
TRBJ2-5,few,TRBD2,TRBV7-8,TGTGCCAGCAGCTTAGCGCGGAGGACTAGCGGGGGGGCACGAGAGACCCAGTACTTC,CASSLARRTSGGARETQYF
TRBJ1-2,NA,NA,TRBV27,TGTGCCAGCAGTTTAAAACTCTGGGCGGGGTATGACGGCTACACCTTC,CASSLKLWAGYDGYTF
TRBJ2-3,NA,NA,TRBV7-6,TGTGCCAGCAGCTTACTCAAAGGGGCAGATACGCAGTATTTT,CASSLLKGADTQYF
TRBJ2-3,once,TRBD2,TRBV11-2,TGTGCCAGCAGCTTAGTAGCGGGGGTGAGCACAGATACGCAGTATTTT,CASSLVAGVSTDTQYF
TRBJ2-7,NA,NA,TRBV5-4,TGTGCCAGCAGCCCAGCGACGGGAGAGCAGTACTTC,CASSPATGEQYF